This T cell receptor beta chain derives from a study of regulatory T cells in long-lasting Graves disease. Trimming removed 6 bases from V and 0 bases from J; junction bases left unmatched: 4. This CDR3 is 15 amino acids long. Per the germline V gene, CDR1 is ENHRY and CDR2 is SYGVKD. Sequencing libraries for TCR beta were prepared with iRepertoire HTBI primers and Arm-PCR of CDR3 regions. TCRdb itself ran the multiplex PCR reads through MiXCR, one entry per CDR3 protein. The sample has approximately 480,000 distinct CDR3 sequences; roughly 17% are singletons. Specified time point: newly diagnosed GD, antithyroid drugs for less than 3 months. PBMC RNA was the source of the TCR library. This clonotype was counted many times. The sample was also linked to a second study, of T cells in Graves' hyperthyroidism and ophthalmopathy.

The clonotype originates from a man aged 40-49 years with Graves disease. Sequenced here: peripheral blood mononuclear cells (PBMCs), sampled at new diagnosis, from a patient treated with antithyroid drugs. V usage is TRBV10-3 and J usage is TRBJ2-3; 9 bases are shared with TRBD1. CDR3 in amino acids: CAISRQGESTDTQYF. CDR3 coding DNA: TGTGCCATCAGCCGACAGGGGGAGAGCACAGATACGCAGTATTTT.